This is a list of T cell receptor beta chains from one sample in a study of T-cell memory formation after mild COVID-19. TCRdb used MiXCR to reprocess the 5' RACE reads, holding one entry per CDR3 protein. The sample has around 200,000 distinct CDR3 sequences; roughly a tenth are singletons. The sequenced material came from PBMCs or a T cell subset sorted from them (not recorded which). These receptor sequences come from a man aged 18 to 35 who had mild COVID-19 (a few samples of this study predate the infection). Cell type and time point are not known. CDR3s include the opening cysteine and the closing phenylalanine or tryptophan. Each record gives: V gene, clone size, D gene, J gene, CDR3 DNA, CDR3 protein. D genes are given only for firm matches. Clone size is not always given. Where it is, it says once, few, many or a class for expanded clones.

V: TRBV10-1; size: few; D: TRBD1; J: TRBJ1-2; DNA: TGCGCCAGCAGTGGAGGACAGGGGACCTACACCTTC; CDR3: CASSGGQGTYTF
V: TRBV7-3; size: many; D: TRBD2; J: TRBJ2-3; DNA: TGTGCCAGCAGCTTAAGCGGGGGGGAAGATACGCAGTATTTT; CDR3: CASSLSGGEDTQYF
V: TRBV6-4; size: NA; D: NA; J: TRBJ1-5; DNA: TGTGCCAGCAGTACCAGGGAGGATCAGCCCCAGCATTTT; CDR3: CASSTREDQPQHF
V: TRBV7-8; size: NA; D: NA; J: TRBJ1-1; DNA: TGTGCCAGCAGCGTGGACGCCGGTGGGGCTGAAGCTTTCTTT; CDR3: CASSVDAGGAEAFF
V: TRBV6-2/TRBV6-3; size: NA; D: NA; J: TRBJ1-2; DNA: TGTGCCAGCAGTTCGAGAACAGGGTTTGGCTACACCTTC; CDR3: CASSSRTGFGYTF
V: TRBV7-9; size: few; D: NA; J: TRBJ2-1; DNA: TGTGCCAGCAGCGGCGGGGTTGGAAGAGCTTACAATGAGCAGTTCTTC; CDR3: CASSGGVGRAYNEQFF
V: TRBV12-3/TRBV12-4; size: few; D: NA; J: TRBJ2-3; DNA: TGTGCCAGCAGGCAGACACCCCAGAGGTTCGATACGCAGTATTTT; CDR3: CASRQTPQRFDTQYF
V: TRBV18; size: NA; D: NA; J: TRBJ1-2; DNA: TGTGCCAGCTCACCGGGGACGAGCTACACCTTC; CDR3: CASSPGTSYTF
V: TRBV5-1; size: many; D: NA; J: TRBJ1-5; DNA: TGCGCCAGCAGCTTGGGGGGGGGAGTGCCTCAGCCCCAGCATTTT; CDR3: CASSLGGGVPQPQHF
V: TRBV7-9; size: few; D: TRBD1; J: TRBJ2-4; DNA: TGTGCCAGCGGACCCCTCCAGGGGGCGCGAAACATTCAGTACTTC; CDR3: CASGPLQGARNIQYF
V: TRBV27; size: many; D: NA; J: TRBJ1-2; DNA: TGTGCCAGCAGTCCCTGGACGGGCTATGGCTACACCTTC; CDR3: CASSPWTGYGYTF
V: TRBV6-2/TRBV6-3; size: NA; D: TRBD2; J: TRBJ2-5; DNA: TGTGCCAGCAGGACTAGCGGCGCAGAGACCCAGTACTTC; CDR3: CASRTSGAETQYF
V: TRBV29-1; size: few; D: NA; J: TRBJ1-3; DNA: TGCAGCGTTCTCTTCGGAAGCAACCAAGGGGGAAACACCATATATTTT; CDR3: CSVLFGSNQGGNTIYF
V: TRBV7-2; size: NA; D: TRBD1; J: TRBJ1-1; DNA: TGTGCCAGCAGCTCGGACGGAGACAGGGGCACTGAAGCTTTCTTT; CDR3: CASSSDGDRGTEAFF
V: TRBV6-2/TRBV6-3; size: few; D: NA; J: TRBJ2-1; DNA: TGTGCCAGCAGTCCAGCGGGCCTCCCCGGGGATGAGCAGTTCTTC; CDR3: CASSPAGLPGDEQFF
V: TRBV4-2; size: NA; D: NA; J: TRBJ1-2; DNA: TGTGCCAGCAGCCCACCAGAGCTTGCCTATGGCTACACCTTC; CDR3: CASSPPELAYGYTF
V: TRBV6-1; size: NA; D: TRBD1; J: TRBJ1-5; DNA: TGTGCCAGCAAAGGAGGGGGCGCCGGTCAGCCCCAGCATTTT; CDR3: CASKGGGAGQPQHF
V: TRBV4-2; size: NA; D: NA; J: TRBJ2-1; DNA: TGTGCCAGCAGCCACGGACTATTCCATGAGCAGTTCTTC; CDR3: CASSHGLFHEQFF
V: TRBV7-2; size: NA; D: TRBD2; J: TRBJ2-5; DNA: TGTGCCAGCAGCACCACCTTCCCTAGCGGACAAGAGACCCAGTACTTC; CDR3: CASSTTFPSGQETQYF
V: TRBV6-2/TRBV6-3; size: few; D: NA; J: TRBJ2-3; DNA: TGTGCCAGCACCAACGGGGAGACAGATACGCAGTATTTT; CDR3: CASTNGETDTQYF
V: TRBV7-2; size: many; D: TRBD1; J: TRBJ1-5; DNA: TGTGCCAGCAGCCCCCAGGGGGATAGCAATCAGCCCCAGCATTTT; CDR3: CASSPQGDSNQPQHF
V: TRBV6-5; size: NA; D: NA; J: TRBJ2-3; DNA: TGTGCCAGCAGTTACTCGAAGGGGGGCACAGATACGCAGTATTTT; CDR3: CASSYSKGGTDTQYF
V: TRBV4-1; size: few; D: TRBD1; J: TRBJ2-1; DNA: TGCGCCAGCAGCCAAGATAGGGGACAGGTCTACAATGAGCAGTTCTTC; CDR3: CASSQDRGQVYNEQFF
V: TRBV5-5; size: few; D: NA; J: TRBJ1-6; DNA: TGTGCCAGCAGCTTGCCCTATAATTCACCCCTCCACTTT; CDR3: CASSLPYNSPLHF
V: TRBV12-3/TRBV12-4; size: NA; D: TRBD1; J: TRBJ1-6; DNA: TGTGCCAGCAGTCCGACAGGGGGTTTTAATTCACCCCTCCACTTT; CDR3: CASSPTGGFNSPLHF
V: TRBV4-1; size: NA; D: NA; J: TRBJ2-1; DNA: TGCGCCAGCAGCCAAGTTGCCAGGGGAAAGAGCAATGAGCAGTTCTTC; CDR3: CASSQVARGKSNEQFF
V: TRBV5-1; size: NA; D: NA; J: TRBJ1-2; DNA: TGCGCCAGCAGCCCCGAGGGTTATGGCTACACCTTC; CDR3: CASSPEGYGYTF
V: TRBV2; size: NA; D: TRBD1; J: TRBJ2-4; DNA: TGTGCCAGCAGTGACCAGGGGGCGAAGGGGTACAGGCGAAACATTCAGTACTTC; CDR3: CASSDQGAKGYRRNIQYF
V: TRBV12-3/TRBV12-4; size: NA; D: NA; J: TRBJ1-1; DNA: TGTGCCAGCAGTTTTCTTCGGGGTGGGAACACTGAAGCTTTCTTT; CDR3: CASSFLRGGNTEAFF
V: TRBV23-1; size: NA; D: NA; J: TRBJ1-6; DNA: TGCGCCAGCAGTCAATTACCGGGATCCAAAAGATCTAATTCACCCCTCCACTTT; CDR3: CASSQLPGSKRSNSPLHF